The 26 T cell receptor beta chains listed next were all sequenced from one sample in a study of T cell responses to AZD1222 COVID-19 vaccine. The assay was immunoSEQ multiplex PCR, and TCRdb's table has in-frame clones only and misses some. The sample shows 75,000 to 100,000 clones, 90% of them seen only once. Sequenced here: peripheral blood, sampled on day 0 of AZD1222 vaccination. The receptors originated from an adult in good health.

The table lists this clone with a count of one. This rearrangement joins TRBV7-9 to TRBJ1-4; D is possibly TRBD1 (5 bases). Trimming removed 6 bases at V and 2 bases at J, with 16 bases between. The length of the CDR3 is 16 residues. The V gene's germline CDR1 is SEHNR and CDR2 FQNEAQ (reference sequence). This chain's CDR3 is CASSLGQGATNEKLFF. The CDR3 DNA sequence: TGTGCCAGCAGTCTTGGGCAGGGTGCTACTAATGAAAAACTGTTTTTT.

This chain connects TRBV19 to TRBJ1-1; 7 bases fit TRBD1. CDR3 length equals 15 residues. J was trimmed by 1 base and V by 7 bases; bases with no gene match: 9. Germline CDR1 is LNHDA and CDR2 is SQIVND (reference sequence). The CDR3: CASTLDRARNTEAFF. In DNA, the CDR3 is TGTGCCAGTACCTTAGACAGGGCTCGGAACACTGAAGCTTTCTTT.

The J gene is TRBJ2-7, the V gene TRBV6-5; 12 nucleotides agree with TRBD2. Per the germline V gene, CDR1 is MNHEY and CDR2 is SVGAGI. This CDR3 has 15 residues. Trimming took 5 bases from V and 4 from J; bases not matched to a gene: 6. CDR3 residues: CASSLGTSGLYEQYF. CDR3 DNA: TGTGCCAGCAGTCTTGGGACTAGCGGGTTGTACGAGCAGTACTTC.

This clone was counted a single time. The genes are TRBV19 and TRBJ1-3; D gene unclear. The CDR3 loop spans 13 amino acids. Germline V CDR1 and CDR2: LNHDA, SQIVND (reference sequence). The ends were cut back, 6 bases at V and 0 bases at J, with 6 bases in the middle. CDR3 protein: CASRQYSGNTIYF. For the CDR3, the DNA is TGTGCCAGTAGACAGTACTCTGGAAACACCATATATTTT.

The chain recombines TRBV7-3 with TRBJ1-1; D may be TRBD1 (6 bases). This CDR3 contains 16 residues. Germline lookup yields CDR1 SGHTA and CDR2 FQGTGA. Trimming took off 1 base at V and 0 bases at J, with 12 bases between the two ends. In DNA form, the CDR3 reads TGTGCCAGCAGCTTAATGGGGGGCAGGTTGAACACTGAAGCTTTCTTT. This codes for CASSLMGGRLNTEAFF.

V is TRBV30 and J is TRBJ2-5, with D perhaps matching TRBD1 (5 bases). Germline loops: CDR1 GTSNPN, CDR2 SVGIG (reference sequence). The germline V and J ends were trimmed by 0 bases and 1 base, with 12 bases remaining between them. The CDR3 spans 15 residues. CDR3 protein: CAWSVGRTGQETQYF. For the CDR3, the DNA is TGTGCCTGGAGTGTAGGAAGAACAGGCCAAGAGACCCAGTACTTC.

The gene calls are TRBV21-1 and TRBJ2-7; the table's TRBD1 call for D was not verified on the DNA. TRBV21-1 is an annotated pseudogene. CDR3 length: 15 residues. The CDR3 DNA is TGTGCCACCCTCCGGGACAGGGGGCTTTCCTACGAGCAGTACTTC. This gives the protein CATLRDRGLSYEQYF.

V and J are TRBV5-1 and TRBJ1-1; the D is unclear. V dropped 0 bases and J dropped 3 bases, with 12 bases sitting between them. Germline values: CDR1 SGHRS, CDR2 YFSETQ. The CDR3 loop spans 15 amino acids. CDR3 in DNA: TGCGCCAGCAGCTTGGGGGCAGGAGTGGACACTGAAGCTTTCTTT. Its translation: CASSLGAGVDTEAFF.

Turning to this clone: A read error may produce the germline difference seen at one junction end. The J gene is TRBJ2-7, the V gene TRBV7-9; the D is unclear. Germline CDR1 SEHNR, CDR2 FQNEAQ (reference sequence). This CDR3 region has 14 residues. DNA of the CDR3: TGTGCCAGCAGCCCTATGTTTCTCTCCCACGAGCAGTACTTC. This encodes CASSPMFLSHEQYF.

This chain connects TRBV28 to TRBJ2-7; 8 bases match TRBD2. There are 16 residues in the CDR3. Germline loops: CDR1 MDHEN, CDR2 SYDVKM. J lost 4 bases, V lost 3 bases, and 11 bases had no gene match. The CDR3 DNA follows: TGTGCCAGCAGTTTCGCCCCGAGCGGGAGAGCATACGAGCAGTACTTC. Translation gives CASSFAPSGRAYEQYF.

The rearrangement uses TRBV24-1 and TRBJ2-2, with 7 positions matching TRBD1. V lost 1 base, J lost 5 bases, and 6 bases stayed unmatched. This CDR3 region has 16 residues. Germline CDR1 reads KGHDR; CDR2 reads SFDVKD. CDR3: CATSDLRQGLTGELFF. In nucleotides, the CDR3 is TGTGCCACCAGTGATTTAAGACAGGGTTTAACCGGGGAGCTGTTTTTT.

This chain joins TRBV6-5 and TRBJ2-1; TRBD1 aligns across 7 bases. The CDR3 has 15 residues. The V gene end was trimmed by 7 bases and the J gene end by 2 bases; junction bases not matched to a gene: 8. Per the germline V gene, CDR1 is MNHEY and CDR2 is SVGAGI. CDR3 in DNA: TGTGCCAGCATGGGTCTTCAGGGGGCCTACAATGAGCAGTTCTTC. Protein: CASMGLQGAYNEQFF.

This clone was found a few times. This chain uses TRBV7-2 with TRBJ1-5; no clear D. The CDR3 is 16 amino acids. V gave up 1 base and J gave up 1 base, with 11 bases separating them. CDR1 and CDR2 (germline): SGHTA, FQGNSA. CDR3 sequence (DNA): TGTGCCAGCAGCTTAGTCGCCGGACGGAGCAATCAGCCCCAGCATTTT. Its translation is CASSLVAGRSNQPQHF.

This chain connects TRBV4-1 to TRBJ2-3; D ambiguous. Trimming removed 3 bases from V and 2 bases from J, with 9 bases in between. The germline V gene encodes CDR1 MGHRA and CDR2 YSYEKL. This CDR3 is built from 14 residues. The CDR3 nucleotides are TGCGCCAGCAGCCACGGTGCACCCACAGATACGCAGTATTTT. Protein product: CASSHGAPTDTQYF.

The chain joins TRBV18 to TRBJ2-5, with D perhaps TRBD1 (5 bases). Germline V gives CDR1 KGHSH, CDR2 LQKENI. This CDR3 is built from 17 residues. V lost 0 bases and J 5 bases, leaving 19 bases between the germline ends. The DNA for the CDR3 is TGTGCCAGCTCACCACCGAGCAGGGCGTTTGCGTATGAGACCCAGTACTTC. Protein product: CASSPPSRAFAYETQYF.

The chain couples TRBV24-1 to TRBJ2-7; D could derive from TRBD1 or TRBD2 (7 bases each). This CDR3 is built from 14 residues. Trimming shortened V by 7 bases and J by 3 bases, and 15 bases separated the two germline ends. Germline-derived CDR1 and CDR2 are KGHDR and SFDVKD. Here the CDR3 DNA reads TGTGCCACCAGGGCCTCAGGGGGGGGCTACGAGCAGTACTTC. Translating gives CATRASGGGYEQYF.

This chain joins TRBV11-2 and TRBJ1-1, with a weak D call TRBD1 (5 bases). V lost 7 bases and J 5 bases, leaving 20 bases between the germline ends. Looked up from germline, CDR1 is SGHAT and CDR2 is FQNNGV. This CDR3 is built from 15 residues. The CDR3 sequence: CASTEGRDQGTEAFF. The CDR3 DNA follows: TGTGCCAGCACCGAGGGGCGCGATCAAGGGACTGAAGCTTTCTTT.

V and J are TRBV5-1 and TRBJ2-1; weak D call: TRBD2 (5 bases). CDR3 size: 15 residues. The V and J ends lost 1 base and 5 bases respectively, with 13 bases between them. Germline lookup yields CDR1 SGHRS and CDR2 YFSETQ. CDR3: CASSLSGKRNNEQFF. Written as DNA, the CDR3 is TGCGCCAGCAGCTTGTCGGGGAAGCGTAACAATGAGCAGTTCTTC.

J is TRBJ2-1 and V is TRBV9; D perhaps matches TRBD2 (6 bases). This CDR3 contains 16 residues. Germline V gives CDR1 SGDLS, CDR2 YYNGEE. The V end was cut by 0 bases, the J end by 0 bases, with 10 bases between. CDR3 coding DNA: TGTGCCAGCAGCGTAGGTCTCGGGAGCTCCTACAATGAGCAGTTCTTC. The encoded protein is CASSVGLGSSYNEQFF. Supplemented by reference TRBV9 and TRBJ2-1, the full variable domain reads DSGVTQTPKHLITATGQRVTLRCSPRSGDLSVYWYQQSLDQGLQFLIQYYNGEERAKGNILERFSAQQFPDLHSELNLSSLELGDSALYFCASSVGLGSSYNEQFFGPGTRLTVL.

The gene calls are TRBV14 and TRBJ2-1; 9 bases line up with TRBD1. Germline CDR1 and CDR2: SGHDN and FVKESK. This CDR3 contains 16 residues. The V segment lost 6 bases and the J segment 4 bases; nucleotides outside the gene matches: 10. The CDR3 is CASRSGTGFPYNEQFF. The CDR3 nucleotides are TGTGCCAGCAGATCAGGGACAGGGTTCCCGTACAATGAGCAGTTCTTC.

This sequence joins TRBV28 and TRBJ2-3; the D gene could be TRBD1 or TRBD2 (6 bases each). The germline V gene has CDR1 MDHEN and CDR2 SYDVKM. V was pared by 2 bases and J by 3 bases, with 15 bases between. The CDR3 extends over 16 amino acids. The CDR3 nucleotides read TGTGCCAGCAGTTTACCGGGGGCGGGTGTGACAGATACGCAGTATTTT. It codes for CASSLPGAGVTDTQYF.

The chain uses TRBV7-9 and TRBJ2-7; TRBD2 matches at 7 bases. J gave up 5 bases and V 5 bases, and 6 bases lay outside the gene matches. Germline V CDR1 and CDR2: SEHNR, FQNEAQ (reference sequence). The CDR3 has 13 residues. CDR3 loop: CASSLRGGDEQYF. CDR3 DNA sequence: TGTGCCAGCAGCCTTAGGGGAGGGGACGAGCAGTACTTC.

The chain carries TRBV4-1 and TRBJ2-7, with 9 positions matching TRBD1. The CDR3 contains 16 residues. With 11 bases clipped from V and 1 base from J, the junction kept 15 bases outside the gene matches. In germline, CDR1 is MGHRA, CDR2 YSYEKL. The CDR3 DNA is TGCGCCTCCTCACCCAACGACAGGGGGGTATCCTACGAGCAGTACTTC. This translates into CASSPNDRGVSYEQYF.

The rearrangement links TRBV5-1 to TRBJ2-1; TRBD2 aligns across 9 bases. V dropped 5 bases and J dropped 7; count of bases not matched to a gene: 7. The CDR3 runs to 14 residues. Per the germline V gene, CDR1 is SGHRS and CDR2 is YFSETQ. CDR3 DNA sequence: TGCGCCAGCAGAGTAGCGGGAGTCGGAAATGAGCAGTTCTTC. The encoded protein is CASRVAGVGNEQFF.

The V call is TRBV20-1, the J call TRBJ2-1; D is perhaps TRBD2 (6 bases). The CDR3 covers 12 residues. The germline CDR1 and CDR2 sequences are DFQATT and SNEGSKA (reference sequence). The ends were cut back, 3 bases at V and 6 bases at J, with 9 bases in the middle. The DNA for the CDR3 is TGCAGTGCTAGTCCCGGGGGCAATGAGCAGTTCTTC. Its translation: CSASPGGNEQFF.

This chain links TRBV7-3 with TRBJ2-3; 7 bases are shared with TRBD1. Trimming took 5 bases from V and 3 from J; bases not matched to a gene: 2. Germline-derived CDR1 and CDR2 are SGHTA and FQGTGA. CDR3 length: 13 residues. The CDR3 spells CASSRGQTDTQYF. CDR3 bases: TGTGCCAGCAGCCGGGGACAGACAGATACGCAGTATTTT.